This T cell receptor (beta chain) was captured in a study of T cell responses to AZD1222 COVID-19 vaccine. General observations from the study: There were repertoire samples only from the period after the peak T cell response. Among AZD1222 vaccinees, only 5 to 7 were seropositive at baseline. There were mostly white British donors and more females than males, and clonal diversity was possibly underestimated. Recipients of two AZD1222 doses showed rising Spike-specific TCR breadth and depth.

Looked up from germline, CDR1 is SGHTA and CDR2 is FQGNSA. The CDR3 is 15 amino acids. Trimming cost V 5 bases and J 1 base, with 13 bases left between them. Clones were read by immunoSEQ multiplex PCR, and TCRdb kept only the in-frame ones, dropping some. The sample has 200,000 to 250,000 clones, 90% to 95% seen once. In regard to this clone: Its antigen is undetermined.

Sequenced material: peripheral blood, taken on day 0 of MenACWY control vaccination. The TCR sequence derives from an adult in good health. This chain joins TRBV7-2 and TRBJ2-3, with D unclear. CDR3 loop: CASSNTRSGTDTQYF. The CDR3 DNA is TGTGCCAGCAGCAATACCCGTTCGGGCACAGATACGCAGTATTTT.